These T cell receptor beta chains were read from a single sample in a study of blood T cell repertoires in COVID-19. Clones were sequenced by immunoSEQ multiplex PCR, and TCRdb holds only the in-frame ones, with some missing. Of over 45,000 clones in the sample, roughly 88% were seen once. Sequenced material: peripheral blood. These receptors were obtained from a man aged 70 or older with acute or convalescent COVID-19. CDR3s leave out the opening cysteine and the closing phenylalanine or tryptophan. Clone size is given for some rows only: seen once, a few or many times, or a class if the clone is expanded.

j_gene	v_gene	abundance	CDR3aa
TRBJ2-3	TRBV7-3	.	ASSLTSGQEADTQY
TRBJ2-7	TRBV3-1/TRBV3-2	.	ASSPRDRPRLRESYEQY
TRBJ2-3	TRBV27	.	ASSITDTQY
TRBJ2-1	TRBV18	once	ASSPPGTSGGGEQF
TRBJ2-7	TRBV20-1	.	SARFIGEQY
TRBJ2-7	TRBV28	.	ASSFRTVHEQY
TRBJ1-2	TRBV7-2	.	ASSLITIRTGGFGYT
TRBJ1-3	TRBV9	.	ASSPRQGTIY
TRBJ2-7	TRBV6-5	.	ASRLVSEQY
TRBJ1-6	TRBV5-6	.	ASGRDRGNNSPLH
TRBJ2-2	TRBV9	.	ASSVFSRDSGELF
TRBJ2-1	TRBV19	many	ASSISGSLYEQF
TRBJ2-1	TRBV9	.	ASSITSGSYNEQF
TRBJ2-7	TRBV12-3/TRBV12-4	.	ASSLPAGNEQY
TRBJ2-5	TRBV9	.	ASSVVTGEGQETQY
TRBJ1-5	TRBV9	.	ASSRDRDYQPQH
TRBJ2-7	TRBV6-5	.	ASSYMTSGYEQY
TRBJ2-5	TRBV3-1/TRBV3-2	.	ASSQGRTGGWETQY
TRBJ1-6	TRBV5-4	few	ASSPGGFNSPLH
TRBJ2-1	TRBV4-1	.	ASSLRDRGSYNEQF
TRBJ1-1	TRBV30	.	AQSQTSWNTEAF
TRBJ1-2	TRBV6-5	.	ASSPDKVYGYT